This TCR beta chain is from a study of response to subunit inactivated influenza vaccine. Overall study findings and caveats: The authors offered the suggestion that each seasonal influenza vaccination recruits few new T cells.

Regarding this clonotype: The antigen is undetermined.

MiXCR, applied by TCRdb to the RT-PCR reads, yields one record per CDR3 protein. The sample has fewer than 800,000 distinct CDR3 sequences, about 15% seen once. Germline assignment: CDR1 MNHEY and CDR2 SVGAGI. CDR3 size: 14 residues. With 2 bases removed from V and 5 bases from J, the gap between germline ends came to 12 bases. The clonotype comes from a man in his fifties who received an inactivated influenza vaccine. The specimen was PBMCs from blood, collected less than 13 days after vaccination. V gene TRBV6-5 combines with J gene TRBJ2-5; tentatively, D is TRBD2 (5 bases). CDR3 protein: CASSYPGREETQYF. CDR3 in DNA: TGTGCCAGCAGTTACCCTGGTAGGGAGGAGACCCAGTACTTC.